These 20 T cell receptor beta chains were sequenced from one sample in a study of CD8 T cells in ankylosing spondylitis (dated by TCRdb to about 2017). The library relied on 5' RACE. Sequencer: Illumina HiSeq 2500. The raw public reads went through TCRdb reprocessing: fastp at Q25, MiXCR clone calling, in-frame beta chains kept. For every CDR3 protein sequence, its rows merge into one entry that carries the most common genes and DNA. This sample is represented by 130,000 or so distinct CDR3 sequences; over 6.5% of them were singletons. Together, the top ten hold 12% of the sample. Sequencing used blood, either unsorted or a sorted T cell fraction (not recorded which). The receptor set was obtained from a male donor with ankylosing spondylitis or in good health (not recorded which).

This clonotype appeared many times. The chain uses TRBV7-2 and TRBJ1-2, with 8 bases that match TRBD1. The V gene's germline CDR1 is SGHTA and CDR2 FQGNSA. This CDR3 spans 15 amino acids. J gave up 6 bases and V 4 bases, and 10 bases lay outside the gene matches. The chain's CDR3 is CASSSSPDRVNGYTF. The CDR3, as DNA: TGTGCCAGCAGCTCCAGCCCGGACAGGGTGAATGGCTACACCTTC.

This clonotype was detected many times. The CDR3 reads CSSMDIGEKLFF. As DNA, the CDR3 is TGCAGCTCTATGGACATAGGGGAAAAACTGTTTTTT. The genes are TRBV29-1 and TRBJ1-4; maybe TRBD1 (5 bases). Trimming removed 8 bases from V and 8 bases from J, with 15 bases in between. CDR1 is SQVTM and CDR2 is ANQGSEA in the germline V gene. The CDR3 contains 12 residues.

This clonotype was recorded many times. The V call is TRBV3-1, the J call TRBJ1-2; no definite D call. Per the germline V gene, CDR1 is LGHDT and CDR2 is YNNKEL (reference sequence). Trimming removed 0 bases from V and 1 base from J, with 12 bases in between. The CDR3 extends over 16 amino acids. CDR3 in DNA: TGTGCCAGCAGCCAAGATCAAACAGCCTATAACTATGGCTACACCTTC. Protein sequence: CASSQDQTAYNYGYTF.

This clonotype was counted at least ten times. The rearrangement joins TRBV20-1 to TRBJ1-1; weak D call: TRBD1 (6 bases). V was trimmed by 1 base and J by 0 bases, leaving 9 bases between them. There are 14 residues in the CDR3. From germline, CDR1 is DFQATT and CDR2 SNEGSKA (reference sequence). The CDR3 nucleotides are TGCAGTGCTAGAGGGCCAGGGGTGAACACTGAAGCTTTCTTT. Translated: CSARGPGVNTEAFF.

This clonotype was seen ten or more times. V usage is TRBV18 and J usage is TRBJ2-7, with D maybe TRBD1 (5 bases). The germline V gene encodes CDR1 KGHSH and CDR2 LQKENI. The V and J ends lost 6 bases and 4 bases respectively, with 13 bases between them. The length of the CDR3 is 13 residues. The CDR3 spells CASSQQVDYEQYF. Written as DNA, the CDR3 is TGTGCCAGCTCGCAACAGGTAGATTACGAGCAGTACTTC. The whole variable domain, filled in from reference TRBV18 and TRBJ2-7, reads NAGVMQNPRHLVRRRGQEARLRCSPMKGHSHVYWYRQLPEEGLKFMVYLQKENIIDESGMPKERFSAEFPKEGPSILRIQQVVRGDSAAYFCASSQQVDYEQYFGPGTRLTVT.

This clonotype has at least ten counts. The V gene is TRBV27, the J gene TRBJ2-6, with 10 bases matching TRBD1. The V segment lost 1 base and the J segment 1 base; nucleotides outside the gene matches: 4. CDR3 length: 18 amino acids. Germline V lookup: CDR1 MNHEY, CDR2 SMNVEV (reference sequence). DNA for the CDR3: TGTGCCAGCAGTTTATGGGGGACAGGGGAATCTGGGGCCAACGTCCTGACTTTC. The encoded protein is CASSLWGTGESGANVLTF.

This chain connects TRBV12-3 or TRBV12-4 to TRBJ2-7; TRBD1 or TRBD2 may be the D gene (6 bases each). Trimming cost V 4 bases and J 3 bases, with 16 bases left between them. The CDR3 contains 15 residues. The CDR3 coding sequence is TGTGCCAGCAGTTCCGCCTCCGGGGGACACTACGAGCAGTACTTC. This sequence encodes CASSSASGGHYEQYF.

This clonotype was observed at least ten times. In DNA form, the CDR3 reads TGTGCCAGCCAAGACCCCGATGAGCAGTTCTTC. This sequence encodes CASQDPDEQFF. This chain links TRBV18 with TRBJ2-1; D uncertain. The V and J ends lost 8 bases and 8 bases respectively, with 10 bases between them. Germline assignment: CDR1 KGHSH and CDR2 LQKENI. CDR3 length: 11 amino acids.

This clonotype showed up just a few times. The V call is TRBV3-1, the J call TRBJ2-7, with TRBD2 matching over 8 bases. The germline gives CDR1 LGHDT, CDR2 YNNKEL (reference sequence). Losses at the gene ends were 11 bases for V and 2 bases for J; bases not matched to a gene: 20. The CDR3 is 17 amino acids. DNA for the CDR3: TGTGCCTCCTGCCAAGGGGACGAACTAGCGGAGGCCTACGAGCAGTACTTC. Protein product: CASCQGDELAEAYEQYF.

This clonotype was seen at least ten times. This chain links TRBV20-1 with TRBJ2-7; TRBD1 agrees at 9 bases. Germline CDR1 reads DFQATT; CDR2 reads SNEGSKA (reference sequence). CDR3 length equals 14 residues. The junction had 11 bases not matched to a gene; V was cut back by 6 bases and J by 5 bases. CDR3: CSAKQGASGHEQYF. DNA of the CDR3: TGCAGTGCAAAACAGGGGGCTTCGGGTCACGAGCAGTACTTC.

There are many counts of this clonotype. The chain uses TRBV6-1 and TRBJ1-1; D might be TRBD1 (6 bases). Deletions cut 8 bases from V and 1 base from J, with 20 bases between. Germline V gene lookup returns CDR1 MNHNS and CDR2 SASEGT. The CDR3 spans 16 residues. The CDR3 sequence: CASLTGSPLGNTEAFF. DNA of the CDR3: TGTGCCAGCCTTACAGGGTCTCCCTTAGGGAACACTGAAGCTTTCTTT.

The sample holds many counts of this clonotype. The chain is built from TRBV27 and TRBJ2-7; D perhaps matches TRBD1 (6 bases). The CDR3 has 14 residues. The V end lost 5 bases, the J end lost 3 bases, and 14 bases lay between the germline ends. Per the germline V gene, CDR1 is MNHEY and CDR2 is SMNVEV (reference sequence). CDR3 protein: CASSNPGHNYEQYF. The CDR3 DNA reads TGTGCCAGCAGTAACCCGGGACACAACTACGAGCAGTACTTC.

This clonotype was picked up a small number of times. This chain connects TRBV5-1 to TRBJ2-2; tentatively, D is TRBD2 (5 bases). V dropped 2 bases and J dropped 1 base, with 6 bases sitting between them. This CDR3 is built from 14 residues. Germline V gene data show CDR1 as SGHRS and CDR2 as YFSETQ. CDR3 coding DNA: TGCGCCAGCAGCTTACTAGAGAACACCGGGGAGCTGTTTTTT. It is translated as CASSLLENTGELFF. The whole variable domain, remainder taken from reference TRBV5-1 and TRBJ2-2, is KAGVTQTPRYLIKTRGQQVTLSCSPISGHRSVSWYQQTPGQGLQFLFEYFSETQRNKGNFPGRFSGRQFSNSRSEMNVSTLELGDSALYLCASSLLENTGELFFGEGSRLTVL.

The table lists this clonotype with many counts. This chain uses TRBV20-1 with TRBJ2-2, with D perhaps TRBD1 (5 bases). V lost 6 bases and J lost 2, with 16 bases in between. This CDR3 contains 15 residues. Per the germline V gene, CDR1 is DFQATT and CDR2 is SNEGSKA (reference sequence). The CDR3 DNA reads as TGCAGTGCGCAAAGACAGATTTCTAACACCGGGGAGCTGTTTTTT. The encoded protein is CSAQRQISNTGELFF.

The sample holds many counts of this clonotype. The chain employs TRBV20-1 and TRBJ2-3; D is unclear. CDR3 length: 11 residues. The germline V and J ends were trimmed by 3 bases and 4 bases, with 5 bases remaining between them. Germline values: CDR1 DFQATT, CDR2 SNEGSKA (reference sequence). CDR3 protein: CSARKADTQYF. The CDR3 nucleotides read TGCAGTGCTAGGAAGGCAGATACGCAGTATTTT.

This clonotype was counted many times. This chain links TRBV12-3 or TRBV12-4 with TRBJ2-1; tentatively, D is TRBD1 (6 bases). The ends were cut back, 6 bases at V and 5 bases at J, with 14 bases in the middle. The CDR3 has 14 amino acids. CDR3 nucleotide sequence: TGTGCCAGCAGCGAGGCGAACAGGGACAATGAGCAGTTCTTC. Its translation: CASSEANRDNEQFF.

There are many counts of this clonotype. The chain combines TRBV20-1 with TRBJ2-2; 8 nucleotides match TRBD2. This CDR3 comprises 16 residues. Trimming removed 2 bases from V and 1 base from J; junction bases left unmatched: 6. CDR1 and CDR2 from the germline V gene are DFQATT and SNEGSKA (reference sequence). The CDR3 bases are TGCAGTGCTAGAATTAGCGGGAAAGTGAACACCGGGGAGCTGTTTTTT. Residues: CSARISGKVNTGELFF.

This clonotype was seen ten or more times. The V call is TRBV7-6, the J call TRBJ2-7, with D unclear. Trimming left V 4 bases short and J 6 bases short, with 10 bases between. The V gene's germline CDR1 is SGHVS and CDR2 FNYEAQ. The length of the CDR3 is 12 residues. CDR3 DNA sequence: TGTGCCAGCAGCTCAAACGGCGGCGAGCAGTACTTC. Protein sequence: CASSSNGGEQYF.

This clonotype appeared many times. The chain uses TRBV12-3 or TRBV12-4 and TRBJ1-5; 9 bases map to TRBD1. This CDR3 has 14 residues. The J segment lost 6 bases and the V segment lost 4 bases, leaving 4 bases of the junction unmatched. The CDR3: CASSSGQGVQPQHF. CDR3 sequence (DNA): TGTGCCAGCAGTTCGGGACAGGGTGTTCAGCCCCAGCATTTT.

Comment on this clonotype: The junction differs from germline at one of its ends, possibly a read error. This sequence joins TRBV20-1 and TRBJ1-5; TRBD1 is a possible D gene (6 bases). The CDR3 has 17 amino acids. Germline values: CDR1 DFQATT, CDR2 SNEGSKA (reference sequence). CDR3 protein: CCARDLVAGARNQPQHF. The CDR3 DNA reads as TGCTGTGCTAGAGATTTGGTCGCAGGGGCTAGGAATCAGCCCCAGCATTTT.